These 13 T cell receptor beta chains came from one sample sequenced in a study of graft-versus-host responses after intestinal transplantation. Clones were read by immunoSEQ multiplex PCR, and TCRdb kept only the in-frame ones, dropping some. The repertoire holds about 47,000 clones, approximately 95% seen once, with approximately 0.21% in the top ten. What these receptors recognize is not known. This material consisted of unstimulated CD8+ T cells sorted from spleen or lymph node cells, taken before transplant. Source of these receptors: a human donor who was the organ donor for an intestinal transplant.

The rearrangement links TRBV19 to TRBJ1-1, with a tentative D call TRBD1 (5 bases). CDR1 is LNHDA, CDR2 SQIVND, per germline (reference sequence). The CDR3 sequence is 14 residues long. Trimming cost V 3 bases and J 5 bases, with 13 bases left between them. The DNA of the CDR3 is TGTGCCAGTAGTATCTCGGGGCAGGGAACTGAAGCTTTCTTT. This codes for CASSISGQGTEAFF. Together with reference TRBV19 and TRBJ1-1, the CDR3 gives the full variable domain: DGGITQSPKYLFRKEGQNVTLSCEQNLNHDAMYWYRQDPGQGLRLIYYSQIVNDFQKGDIAEGYSVSREKKESFPLTVTSAQKNPTAFYLCASSISGQGTEAFFGQGTRLTVV.

This chain links TRBV13 with TRBJ2-7, with 9 bases aligning to TRBD1. V lost 4 bases, J lost 4 bases, and 5 bases stayed unmatched. This CDR3 region has 14 residues. CDR1 is PRHDT, CDR2 FYEKMQ, per germline (reference sequence). Here the CDR3 reads CASSSTGGRYEQYF. DNA of the CDR3: TGTGCCAGCAGCTCAACAGGGGGCAGGTACGAGCAGTACTTC.

This clone was seen once. The V gene is TRBV19, the J gene TRBJ2-7; TRBD2 is a possible D gene (6 bases). Trimming took off 5 bases at V and 0 bases at J, with 8 bases between the two ends. This CDR3 region has 13 residues. Germline V gene data show CDR1 as LNHDA and CDR2 as SQIVND (reference sequence). CDR3 loop: CASSAGLSYEQYF. CDR3 in DNA: TGTGCCAGTAGTGCGGGACTCTCCTACGAGCAGTACTTC.

The genes are TRBV7-9 and TRBJ2-3; TRBD2 aligns across 11 bases. The ends lost 4 bases at V and 0 bases at J; junction bases unmatched: 9. This CDR3 has 18 residues. CDR1 is SEHNR, CDR2 FQNEAQ, per germline (reference sequence). The CDR3 DNA reads as TGTGCCAGCAGCTCCACTAGCGGGGGCGGAACTAGCACAGATACGCAGTATTTT. Translated: CASSSTSGGGTSTDTQYF.

The V call is TRBV27, the J call TRBJ2-7; possibly TRBD1 for D (6 bases). Germline lookup yields CDR1 MNHEY and CDR2 SMNVEV (reference sequence). V was trimmed by 5 bases and J by 0 bases, leaving 8 bases between them. The CDR3 is 13 amino acids. DNA of the CDR3: TGTGCCAGCAGTGCGGACAGCTCCTACGAGCAGTACTTC. It is translated as CASSADSSYEQYF.

The chain uses TRBV4-1 and TRBJ2-1; the D is unclear. V lost 4 bases and J 6 bases, leaving 10 bases between the germline ends. Germline V lookup: CDR1 MGHRA, CDR2 YSYEKL. The CDR3 totals 13 residues. This CDR3 reads CASSPRLSNEQFF. The DNA of the CDR3 is TGCGCCAGCAGCCCTCGACTTTCCAATGAGCAGTTCTTC.

The chain joins TRBV5-4 to TRBJ2-7; no clear D gene. This CDR3 spans 13 amino acids. V lost 0 bases and J 0 bases, leaving 4 bases between the germline ends. Germline assignment: CDR1 SGHNT and CDR2 YYREEE (reference sequence). CDR3 in amino acids: CASSLEGSYEQYF. The CDR3 DNA follows: TGTGCCAGCAGCTTGGAGGGCTCCTACGAGCAGTACTTC.

This clone appeared once. The rearrangement uses TRBV7-9 and TRBJ2-7; D gene unclear. The CDR3 contains 15 residues. V gave up 0 bases and J gave up 3 bases, with 12 bases separating them. Germline-derived CDR1 and CDR2 are SEHNR and FQNEAQ (reference sequence). CDR3 sequence reads: CASSLAASIGYEQYF. The CDR3 DNA sequence: TGTGCCAGCAGCTTAGCAGCCTCGATCGGCTACGAGCAGTACTTC. Full variable domain (missing parts from reference TRBV7-9 and TRBJ2-7): DTGVSQNPRHKITKRGQNVTFRCDPISEHNRLYWYRQTLGQGPEFLTYFQNEAQLEKSRLLSDRFSAERPKGSFSTLEIQRTEQGDSAMYLCASSLAASIGYEQYFGPGTRLTVT.

The chain couples TRBV27 to TRBJ1-5; TRBD1 agrees at 9 bases. Trimming at V came to 3 bases and at J to 0 bases, leaving 6 bases not matched to a gene. Germline CDR1 and CDR2: MNHEY and SMNVEV (reference sequence). The CDR3 is 17 residues long. The CDR3 DNA follows: TGTGCCAGCAGTTTGTCCGGACAGGGGACTAGCAATCAGCCCCAGCATTTT. Translated: CASSLSGQGTSNQPQHF.

The chain combines TRBV4-1 with TRBJ1-1; maybe TRBD1 (5 bases). The CDR3 consists of 15 residues. V dropped 5 bases and J dropped 6 bases, with 19 bases sitting between them. Germline V CDR1 and CDR2: MGHRA, YSYEKL. CDR3 DNA: TGCGCCAGCAGCTCAGGTATGGGGGATCGATCTGAAGCTTTCTTT. Protein sequence: CASSSGMGDRSEAFF.

This chain connects TRBV25-1 to TRBJ1-1; 8 nucleotides line up with TRBD1. Trimming removed 5 bases from V and 3 bases from J; junction bases left unmatched: 8. The CDR3 runs 15 residues. Looked up from germline, CDR1 is MGHDK and CDR2 is SYGVNS. The CDR3 bases are TGTGCCAGCAGTTTACCGGACAGGGCGGACACTGAAGCTTTCTTT. This sequence encodes CASSLPDRADTEAFF.

The chain joins TRBV6-6 to TRBJ1-5; D is unresolved. Looked up from germline, CDR1 is MNHNY and CDR2 is SVGAGI (reference sequence). Between the trimmed V and J ends, which lost 1 base and 9 bases, there was a span of 10 bases. The CDR3 is 13 residues long. DNA for the CDR3: TGTGCCAGCAGTTACTTGATTCGGGGGCCCCAGCATTTT. Protein: CASSYLIRGPQHF.

This chain uses TRBV30 with TRBJ1-4; tentatively, D is TRBD1 (5 bases). The CDR3 loop spans 13 amino acids. Germline V gene lookup returns CDR1 GTSNPN and CDR2 SVGIG (reference sequence). Between the trimmed V and J ends, which lost 2 bases and 4 bases, there was a span of 8 bases. This CDR3 reads CAWSTGLNEKLFF. CDR3 nucleotides: TGTGCCTGGAGTACGGGGCTTAATGAAAAACTGTTTTTT.